The table lists the clone carrying this T cell receptor (beta chain) with many counts. The antigen is unknown. The data originate from a study of T cells after yellow fever vaccination. Study as a whole: The fractions with low cell numbers were processed using SMART-Seq v4 Ultra Low Input.

General study points: It was a small share of clonotypes that appeared in both CD4 and CD8 compartments.

Trimming took off 6 bases at V and 2 bases at J, with 10 bases between the two ends. CDR3 length: 13 amino acids. Germline CDR1 and CDR2: MRHNA and SNTAGT. Universal primer sites and UMIs were introduced during 5'RACE template-switching synthesis of TCR cDNA. Each CDR3 protein gets one entry after TCRdb re-called the 5' RACE reads with MiXCR. The sample gives more than 200,000 distinct CDR3 sequences, approximately 3.6% of which show up once; 15% to 20% is in the top ten. The starting material was PBMCs, obtained 15 days after the yellow fever booster vaccination. The sequence derives from a man between 18 and 29 years old who received the YFV17D yellow fever vaccine. The rearrangement joins TRBV6-4 to TRBJ1-1; maybe TRBD1 (5 bases). The DNA of the CDR3 is TGTGCCAGCAGGGACACGGGTAACACTGAAGCTTTCTTT. This gives the protein CASRDTGNTEAFF.